These T cell receptor beta chains were read from a single sample in a study of response to subunit inactivated influenza vaccine. TCRdb processed the RT-PCR reads anew with MiXCR; each CDR3 protein has one entry. The sample has 530,000 or so distinct CDR3 sequences, approximately 12% seen once; the top ten hold 10%. The specimen was PBMCs from blood, collected on the day of vaccination. These receptors were collected from a man in his fifties who received an inactivated influenza vaccine. Both conserved end residues are part of each CDR3. The order of the fields is J gene, V gene, clone size, D gene, CDR3 DNA, CDR3 protein. A D gene is named only where the DNA matches it firmly. Part of the rows lack a size; the others show once, few, many or a class for expanded clones.

TRBJ2-3 TRBV15 . . TGTGCCGTCAGGGAAGCTTCTAGCACAGATACGCAGTATTTT CAVREASSTDTQYF
TRBJ2-7 TRBV24-1 many . TGTGCCACCAGTGACACTATTTGGCCCTACGAGCAGTACTTC CATSDTIWPYEQYF
TRBJ2-7 TRBV24-1 many . TGTGCCACCAGTGATTTAACAGGGGAGGACTACGAGCAGTACTTC CATSDLTGEDYEQYF
TRBJ2-7 TRBV7-2 many TRBD2 TGTGCCAGCAGCTTAGCGGGACTACCAACCTACGAGCAGTACTTC CASSLAGLPTYEQYF
TRBJ1-1 TRBV20-1 . . TGCAGTGCTAAGGAGGCAGGGAACCTGAACACTGAAGCTTTCTTT CSAKEAGNLNTEAFF
TRBJ2-1 TRBV2 few . TGTGCCAGCAGTGAATTGGGCTACAATGAGCAGTTCTTC CASSELGYNEQFF
TRBJ2-7 TRBV5-1 many TRBD1 TGCGCCAGCAGGGACCGGGACAGGACCTACGAGCAGTACTTC CASRDRDRTYEQYF
TRBJ2-5 TRBV4-3 many TRBD2 TGCGCCAGCAGCCAAGGACTAGCGGGGCTCCAAGAGACCCAGTACTTC CASSQGLAGLQETQYF
TRBJ2-2 TRBV12-3/TRBV12-4 few . TGTGCCAGCAGCATCAGGGTCACCGGGGAGCTGTTTTTT CASSIRVTGELFF
TRBJ1-1 TRBV24-1 . TRBD1 TGTTCCACCAGTGATTTGCACAGGGGGCTTGATTACACTGAAGCTTTCTTT CSTSDLHRGLDYTEAFF
TRBJ2-7 TRBV15 . . TGTGCCACAGCGGAGGGGAGAGGATTATACGAGCAGTACTTC CATAEGRGLYEQYF
TRBJ2-2 TRBV29-1 . . TGCAGCGTTGAAGATTCAGCGCAAACTAACACCGGGGAGCTGTTTTTT CSVEDSAQTNTGELFF
TRBJ1-6 TRBV5-6 few . TGTGCCAGCAGCCGGGGGGGGGCCTATAATTCACCCCTCCACTTT CASSRGGAYNSPLHF
TRBJ2-1 TRBV25-1 . . TGTGCCAGCAGTGATACATGGGGTAGCTCCTACAATGAGCAGTTCTTC CASSDTWGSSYNEQFF
TRBJ1-5 TRBV7-2 . . TGTGCCAGCAGCTTACACGGTCAGCCCCAGCATTTT CASSLHGQPQHF
TRBJ2-1 TRBV20-1 . TRBD2 TGCAGTGCTAGGGGCTCTAGCGGGAGAAGTAGAAATGAGCAGTTCTTC CSARGSSGRSRNEQFF
TRBJ2-4 TRBV6-2/TRBV6-3 . . TGTGCCAGCAGGCCTGACAGATTCCTGATAGCCAAAAACATTCAGTACTTC CASRPDRFLIAKNIQYF
TRBJ2-3 TRBV18 few . TGTGCCAGCTCACCACGGTCAGATACGCAGTATTTT CASSPRSDTQYF
TRBJ2-2 TRBV7-6 few TRBD2 TGTGCCAGCAGCTTAAGGCGGGGGGACATAGCGGACACCGGGGAGCTGTTTTTT CASSLRRGDIADTGELFF
TRBJ2-4 TRBV7-2 many . TGTGCCAGCAGCTTAGTGGGGGTCGGATCTAACATTCAGTACTTC CASSLVGVGSNIQYF
TRBJ2-5 TRBV29-1 few . TGCAGCGTTGTTCTAGCATCTCAAGAGACCCAGTACTTC CSVVLASQETQYF
TRBJ2-5 TRBV7-2 . . TGTGCCAGCAGCTTGTTCGGAAAAGAGACCCAGTACTTC CASSLFGKETQYF
TRBJ2-3 TRBV28 . . TGTGCCAGCAGTAACCCTACGCCCCTCACGCAGTATTTT CASSNPTPLTQYF
TRBJ2-2 TRBV11-2 . . TGTGCCAGCAGCTCCCCAGTCGGCTGGGGCACCGGGGAGCTGTTTTTT CASSSPVGWGTGELFF
TRBJ2-7 TRBV9 . . TGTGCCAGCAGCGTAGAACCCGTCCACTCCTACGAGCAGTACTTC CASSVEPVHSYEQYF
TRBJ2-2 TRBV5-5 . . TGTGCCAGCAGCTTGGGTGCACTTAGTTACGACGGGGAGCTGTTTTTT CASSLGALSYDGELFF
TRBJ2-1 TRBV11-3 . . TGTGCCAGCAGCCCCCAGGGACACTACAATGAGCAGTTCTTC CASSPQGHYNEQFF
TRBJ1-2 TRBV12-3/TRBV12-4 many . TGTGCCAGCAGTTTAGCGAGCGCATCTTATGGCTACACCTTC CASSLASASYGYTF
TRBJ1-3 TRBV7-9 few . TGTGCCAGTACCCAGGGTGCTGGAAACACCATATATTTT CASTQGAGNTIYF
TRBJ2-3 TRBV7-9 . TRBD1 TGTGCCAGCAGCCAAGCGGACAGGGGAGGAACAGATACGCAGTATTTT CASSQADRGGTDTQYF
TRBJ1-4 TRBV6-2/TRBV6-3 few TRBD1 TGTGCCAGCATCCAGGACAGGCATAATGAAAAACTGTTTTTT CASIQDRHNEKLFF
TRBJ2-7 TRBV20-1 . . TGCAGTGCTAGGGGGACTGAAAACTACGAGCAGTACTTC CSARGTENYEQYF
TRBJ2-7 TRBV7-9 . . TGTGCCAGCAGCTTACCCCAGGGACCTTCCTACGAGCAGTACTTC CASSLPQGPSYEQYF